This entry describes one T cell receptor (beta chain). The data originate from a study of control samples from healthy donors and cancer patients. The CDR3 consists of 15 residues. Trimming removed 2 bases from V and 8 bases from J, with 16 bases in between. Germline V gene data show CDR1 as MNHNS and CDR2 as SASEGT. Clones were sequenced by immunoSEQ multiplex PCR, and TCRdb holds only the in-frame ones, with some missing. The sample contains around 100,000 clones, around nine tenths of which appear only once. The gene calls are TRBV6-1 and TRBJ1-5; no firm D call. The material sequenced was blood. This TCR came from a human donor in good health. The donor label of this sample is uncertain. The CDR3 DNA reads TGTGCCAGCAGTGAAACCGGGTCTCTGAGGGAGCCCCAGCATTTT. It is translated as CASSETGSLREPQHF.